One sample yielded the 27 T cell receptor beta chains listed below, sequenced in a study of blood T cell repertoires in COVID-19. Only in-frame clones appear in the TCRdb table, and some are missing; sequencing was by immunoSEQ multiplex PCR. The table records around 260,000 clones, around four fifths of them present only once. The specimen was peripheral blood. These TCRs come from a man in his fifties or sixties with acute or convalescent COVID-19.

The chain employs TRBV6-2 or TRBV6-3 and TRBJ2-5; the match to TRBD2 covers 13 bases. Germline CDR1 and CDR2: MNHEY and SVGEGT. The ends lost 5 bases at V and 5 bases at J; junction bases unmatched: 14. CDR3 size: 18 residues. CDR3 in amino acids: CASSPPPRLAGGSETQYF. CDR3 DNA: TGTGCCAGCAGTCCCCCCCCAAGACTAGCGGGAGGTTCGGAGACCCAGTACTTC.

The J gene is TRBJ1-1, the V gene TRBV10-3; D gene unclear. CDR3 size: 13 residues. The germline gives CDR1 ENHRY, CDR2 SYGVKD. With 3 bases removed from V and 8 bases from J, the gap between germline ends came to 13 bases. The CDR3 DNA follows: TGTGCCATCAGTGAAGACATTGGCCCAGAAGCTTTCTTT. It codes for CAISEDIGPEAFF.

This clone is a singleton in its sample. This chain uses TRBV27 with TRBJ1-5; 8 bases match TRBD1. The CDR3 spans 18 residues. With 2 bases clipped from V and 1 base from J, the junction kept 10 bases outside the gene matches. Germline V gives CDR1 MNHEY, CDR2 SMNVEV (reference sequence). The DNA for the CDR3 is TGTGCCAGCAGTTTAACCCCGGGAACAGGGGGGAGCAATCAGCCCCAGCATTTT. Its protein is CASSLTPGTGGSNQPQHF.

The chain joins TRBV7-9 to TRBJ2-1; TRBD2 aligns across 9 bases. Unmatched junction bases numbered 14, after V lost 5 bases and J lost 3 bases. Germline V gene data show CDR1 as SEHNR and CDR2 as FQNEAQ (reference sequence). The CDR3 has 18 residues. CDR3: CASSVSIPAGGHYNEQFF. The DNA of the CDR3 is TGTGCCAGCAGCGTTTCGATCCCAGCGGGAGGACACTACAATGAGCAGTTCTTC.

The chain uses TRBV4-1 and TRBJ2-3, with 8 bases fitting TRBD2. Germline V lookup: CDR1 MGHRA, CDR2 YSYEKL. V trimming: 3 bases; J trimming: 5 bases; junction bases outside the gene matches: 1. This CDR3 is 13 amino acids long. CDR3 coding DNA: TGCGCCAGCAGCCAGCGGGGGGAAGATACGCAGTATTTT. Protein product: CASSQRGEDTQYF.

A remark on this clone: A read error may account for a junction end that differs from germline. CDR3 in DNA: TGTGCCAGCAGCTACTCAGCGAACACTGAAGCTTTCTTT. It is translated as CASSYSANTEAFF. This chain uses TRBV6-5 with TRBJ1-1; D is uncertain. The CDR3 has 13 residues. The V gene's germline CDR1 is MNHEY and CDR2 SVGAGI.

The CDR3 loop reads CAWRDTYNYGYTF. CDR3 in DNA: TGTGCCTGGCGGGACACCTATAACTATGGCTACACCTTC. The gene calls are TRBV30 and TRBJ1-2; tentative D call: TRBD1 (6 bases). The CDR3 length is 13 residues. Looked up from germline, CDR1 is GTSNPN and CDR2 is SVGIG (reference sequence). V was clipped by 5 bases and J by 1 base, with 11 bases between them.

This clone has a single count. The rearrangement uses TRBV6-5 and TRBJ1-5, with 7 bases identical to TRBD1. J gave up 7 bases and V 6 bases, and 6 bases lay outside the gene matches. Germline CDR1 is MNHEY and CDR2 is SVGAGI. The CDR3 loop spans 13 amino acids. In DNA, the CDR3 is TGTGCCAGCAGCCGGGACAGCACACAGCCCCAGCATTTT. Protein: CASSRDSTQPQHF.

This clone has a handful of counts. The chain employs TRBV25-1 and TRBJ2-7, with TRBD1 identical over 9 bases. The CDR3 contains 15 residues. CDR1 is MGHDK and CDR2 is SYGVNS in the germline V gene. Trimming at V came to 7 bases and at J to 2 bases, leaving 9 bases not matched to a gene. In nucleotides, the CDR3 is TGTGCCAGCACCGGAGGAGGGGACAGGGCCTACGAGCAGTACTTC. The encoded protein is CASTGGGDRAYEQYF.

This chain joins TRBV2 and TRBJ2-1, with a weak D call TRBD2 (5 bases). The CDR3 runs to 13 residues. V was trimmed by 3 bases and J by 2 bases, leaving 5 bases between them. Germline V CDR1 and CDR2: SNHLY, FYNNEI. CDR3 protein: CASSEEAYNEQFF. The CDR3 nucleotides are TGTGCCAGCAGTGAGGAGGCCTACAATGAGCAGTTCTTC. The whole variable domain, filled in from reference TRBV2 and TRBJ2-1, reads EPEVTQTPSHQVTQMGQEVILRCVPISNHLYFYWYRQILGQKVEFLVSFYNNEISEKSEIFDDQFSVERPDGSNFTLKIRSTKLEDSAMYFCASSEEAYNEQFFGPGTRLTVL.

J is TRBJ1-5 and V is TRBV5-6, with D unclear. The CDR3 sequence is 12 residues long. Germline CDR1 is SGHDT and CDR2 is YYEEEE. V was shortened by 0 bases and J by 5 bases, with 3 bases between the two germline ends. CDR3 residues: CASSLGDQPQHF. In DNA form, the CDR3 reads TGTGCCAGCAGCTTGGGCGATCAGCCCCAGCATTTT.

The chain recombines TRBV9 with TRBJ1-1; D is undetermined. Germline values: CDR1 SGDLS, CDR2 YYNGEE. The CDR3 covers 14 residues. V lost 3 bases, J lost 3 bases, and 12 bases lay in between. CDR3: CASSAGRRDTEAFF. The CDR3 bases are TGTGCCAGCAGCGCCGGGAGGAGGGACACTGAAGCTTTCTTT.

This chain links TRBV7-9 with TRBJ1-2; D uncertain. Germline-derived CDR1 and CDR2 are SEHNR and FQNEAQ (reference sequence). This CDR3 is built from 14 residues. V lost 5 bases and J 5 bases, leaving 15 bases between the germline ends. Written as DNA, the CDR3 is TGTGCCAGCAGCCTACAGTCAACCGATTATGGCTACACCTTC. Translated, it gives CASSLQSTDYGYTF.

CDR3 sequence (DNA): TGTGCCAGCAGCCCCGGACAGGTCATCTCTGGAAACACCATATATTTT. Amino acids: CASSPGQVISGNTIYF. The gene calls are TRBV11-2 and TRBJ1-3; TRBD1 aligns across 7 bases. CDR1 and CDR2 from the germline V gene are SGHAT and FQNNGV. The V and J ends lost 5 bases and 0 bases, in that order; junction bases with no gene match: 7. This CDR3 is built from 16 residues.

The rearrangement links TRBV9 to TRBJ2-7; 8 bases line up with TRBD1. In germline, CDR1 is SGDLS, CDR2 YYNGEE. V dropped 4 bases and J dropped 4; count of bases not matched to a gene: 10. CDR3 size: 15 residues. In DNA, the CDR3 is TGTGCCAGCAGCCCCCGACAGGGGACTTTTTACGAGCAGTACTTC. Translating it yields CASSPRQGTFYEQYF.

With respect to this clone: The same CDR3 is also encoded by other DNA sequences in this sample. The chain employs TRBV19 and TRBJ1-2, with D unresolved. Deletions cut 5 bases from V and 2 bases from J, with 12 bases between. Germline-derived CDR1 and CDR2 are LNHDA and SQIVND (reference sequence). This CDR3 region has 14 residues. This CDR3 reads CASSPRGQNYGYTF. CDR3 in DNA: TGTGCCAGTAGTCCCCGGGGTCAGAACTATGGCTACACCTTC.

V is TRBV29-1 and J is TRBJ2-7, with D perhaps matching TRBD2 (5 bases). Looked up from germline, CDR1 is SQVTM and CDR2 is ANQGSEA. This CDR3 comprises 11 residues. V was clipped by 4 bases and J by 7 bases, with 11 bases between them. CDR3 sequence: CSVVLRGEQYF. The CDR3 region has the DNA TGCAGCGTTGTTCTGAGAGGGGAGCAGTACTTC.

This chain joins TRBV3-1 (or the pseudogene TRBV3-2) and TRBJ1-3, with D hard to call. CDR1 is LGHDT and CDR2 is YNNKEL in the germline V gene (reference sequence). The V end lost 6 bases, the J end lost 3 bases, and 12 bases lay between the germline ends. The CDR3 consists of 14 residues. The CDR3 nucleotides read TGTGCCAGCAGTAGCGGAGCTGGTGGAAACACCATATATTTT. Protein: CASSSGAGGNTIYF.

This clone showed up just once. The CDR3: CASSLPGQVYEQYF. The CDR3 nucleotides are TGTGCCAGCAGTTTACCGGGACAGGTCTACGAGCAGTACTTC. The chain carries TRBV28 and TRBJ2-7; 8 nucleotides line up with TRBD1. CDR1 is MDHEN and CDR2 is SYDVKM in the germline V gene. V lost 2 bases and J lost 3; bases outside the gene matches: 3. CDR3 length: 14 residues.

J is TRBJ2-2 and V is TRBV2; 10 nucleotides agree with TRBD2. With V trimmed by 6 bases and J by 0 bases, 7 bases remained unmatched. The V gene's germline CDR1 is SNHLY and CDR2 FYNNEI. This CDR3 comprises 17 residues. The CDR3 DNA follows: TGTGCCAGCAGCACAGGGCTAGCGGGAGCGAACACCGGGGAGCTGTTTTTT. Its translation: CASSTGLAGANTGELFF.

This sequence joins TRBV2 and TRBJ1-1; 7 nucleotides line up with TRBD1. The ends lost 6 bases at V and 1 base at J; junction bases unmatched: 11. CDR1 is SNHLY and CDR2 is FYNNEI in the germline V gene. This CDR3 spans 16 amino acids. Here the CDR3 DNA reads TGTGCCAGCAGGAGACAGGGAAGGGCGAGGAACACTGAAGCTTTCTTT. This gives the protein CASRRQGRARNTEAFF.

This clone was picked up one time. The chain links TRBV2 to TRBJ1-6; TRBD1 agrees at 7 bases. CDR3 size: 14 residues. In germline, CDR1 is SNHLY, CDR2 FYNNEI. With V trimmed by 6 bases and J by 12 bases, 11 bases remained unmatched. The DNA for the CDR3 is TGTGCCAGCAGCAAAGAGCAGGGGGATGTACCCCTCCACTTT. This codes for CASSKEQGDVPLHF.

A note on this clone: Sequence at one end of the junction differs from germline and may be a read error. This rearrangement joins TRBV5-4 to TRBJ2-3, with D tentatively TRBD1 (6 bases). Germline V gene lookup returns CDR1 SGHNT and CDR2 YYREEE (reference sequence). This CDR3 is built from 14 residues. CDR3 sequence: CTSTGRGYTDTQYF. The CDR3 DNA reads as TGTACCAGCACCGGCAGGGGATACACAGATACGCAGTATTTT.

V is TRBV5-1 and J is TRBJ2-7; 8 bases match TRBD2. This CDR3 region has 16 residues. Germline CDR1 is SGHRS and CDR2 is YFSETQ. The trim removed 4 bases at V and 1 base at J, leaving 10 bases unmatched. Written as DNA, the CDR3 is TGCGCCAGCAGCCCAGGGGCGGGAGGCCGTTCCTACGAGCAGTACTTC. Translation gives CASSPGAGGRSYEQYF.

This chain joins TRBV5-6 and TRBJ2-7, with 7 bases matching TRBD1. J gave up 3 bases and V 0 bases, and 3 bases lay outside the gene matches. Germline CDR1 SGHDT, CDR2 YYEEEE. CDR3 length equals 14 residues. CDR3 in amino acids: CASSLGQGYYEQYF. In DNA, the CDR3 is TGTGCCAGCAGCTTGGGACAGGGTTACTACGAGCAGTACTTC.

The rearrangement joins TRBV7-2 to TRBJ2-1; no clear D gene. The CDR3 loop spans 15 amino acids. The V end lost 4 bases, the J end lost 8 bases, and 18 bases lay between the germline ends. CDR1 is SGHTA, CDR2 FQGNSA, per germline. The CDR3 region has the DNA TGTGCCAGCAGCTCCGTGAGGCCGATGAGCTATGAGCAGTTCTTC. Protein product: CASSSVRPMSYEQFF.

This chain joins TRBV7-2 and TRBJ2-5, with 11 positions matching TRBD2. There are 15 residues in the CDR3. Germline V gene data show CDR1 as SGHTA and CDR2 as FQGNSA. V trimming: 5 bases; J trimming: 5 bases; junction bases outside the gene matches: 7. The CDR3 sequence: CASSIGTSGGETQYF. CDR3 DNA sequence: TGTGCCAGCAGCATCGGGACTAGCGGTGGGGAGACCCAGTACTTC.